The sequence of this T cell receptor (beta chain) was determined in a study of blood T cell repertoires in COVID-19. Study overall: Acute and convalescent COVID-19 samples came from the United States, Italy and Spain. Sources were T cells, B-cell-depleted T cells, or PBMCs; the material itself was cDNA or gDNA.

Authors' methods: Amplification of reference gene primers provided the estimated nucleated cell counts. The method was immunoSEQ multiplex PCR; TCRdb's version includes in-frame clones alone and lacks a portion of them. V and J calls plus clone size are reproduced from that table; the DNA served to infer D and trimming. This table holds 250,000 to 300,000 clones, about nine tenths found once. The clonotype was recovered from a woman in her sixties or seventies with acute or convalescent COVID-19. The sample taken for sequencing was peripheral blood.

CDR3 residues: CASSLGAGGEGFNEQFF. CDR3 bases: TGTGCCAGCAGCTTAGGGGCGGGAGGGGAAGGGTTCAATGAGCAGTTCTTC. This chain links TRBV7-8 with TRBJ2-1, with 9 nucleotides matching TRBD2. Per germline, CDR1 SGHVS and CDR2 FQNEAQ. After removal of 1 base from V and 6 bases from J, the junction contained 10 bases not matched to a gene. This CDR3 is built from 17 residues.